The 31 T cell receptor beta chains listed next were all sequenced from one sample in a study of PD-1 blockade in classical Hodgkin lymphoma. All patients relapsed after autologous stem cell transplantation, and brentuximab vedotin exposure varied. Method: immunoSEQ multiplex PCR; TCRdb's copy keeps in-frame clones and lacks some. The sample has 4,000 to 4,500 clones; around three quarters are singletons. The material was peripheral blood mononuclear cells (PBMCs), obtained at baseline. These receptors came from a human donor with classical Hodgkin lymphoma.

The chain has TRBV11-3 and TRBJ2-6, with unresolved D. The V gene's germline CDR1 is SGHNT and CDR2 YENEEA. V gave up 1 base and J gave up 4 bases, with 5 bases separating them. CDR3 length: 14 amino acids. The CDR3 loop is CASSLGAGANVLTF. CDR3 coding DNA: TGTGCCAGCAGCTTAGGGGCAGGGGCCAACGTCCTGACTTTC. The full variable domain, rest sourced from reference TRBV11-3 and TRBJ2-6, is EAGVVQSPRYKIIEKKQPVAFWCNPISGHNTLYWYLQNLGQGPELLIRYENEEAVDDSQLPKDRFSAERLKGVDSTLKIQPAELGDSAVYLCASSLGAGANVLTFGAGSRLTVL.

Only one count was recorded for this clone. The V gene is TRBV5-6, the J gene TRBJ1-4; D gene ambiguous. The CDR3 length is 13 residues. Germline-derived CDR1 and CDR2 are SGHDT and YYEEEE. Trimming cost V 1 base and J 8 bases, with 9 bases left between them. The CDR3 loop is CASSLPDGEKLFF. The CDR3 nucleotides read TGTGCCAGCAGCTTGCCGGACGGAGAAAAACTGTTTTTT.

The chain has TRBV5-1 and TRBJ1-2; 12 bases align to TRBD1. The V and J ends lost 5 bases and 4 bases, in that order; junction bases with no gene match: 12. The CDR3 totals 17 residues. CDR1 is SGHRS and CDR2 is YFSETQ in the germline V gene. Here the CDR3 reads CASSPGTGGSKLYGYTF. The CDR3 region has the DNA TGCGCCAGCAGTCCCGGGACAGGGGGCTCGAAGCTCTATGGCTACACCTTC.

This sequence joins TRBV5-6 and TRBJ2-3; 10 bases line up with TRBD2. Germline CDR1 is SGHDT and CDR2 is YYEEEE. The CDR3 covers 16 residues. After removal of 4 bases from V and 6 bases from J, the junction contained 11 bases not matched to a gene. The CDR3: CASSLRLAGASDTQYF. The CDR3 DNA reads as TGTGCCAGCAGCCTGCGGCTAGCGGGGGCTTCTGATACGCAGTATTTT.

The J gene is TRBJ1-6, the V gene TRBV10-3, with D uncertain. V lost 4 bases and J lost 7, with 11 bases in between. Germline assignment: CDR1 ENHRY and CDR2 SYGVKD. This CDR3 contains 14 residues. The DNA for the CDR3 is TGTGCCATCAGTGTCACTGGAGGGAATTCACCCCTCCACTTT. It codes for CAISVTGGNSPLHF.

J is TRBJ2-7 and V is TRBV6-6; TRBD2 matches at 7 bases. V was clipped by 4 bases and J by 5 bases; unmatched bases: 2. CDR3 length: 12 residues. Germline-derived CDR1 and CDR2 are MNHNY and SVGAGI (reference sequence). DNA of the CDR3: TGTGCCAGCAGTTGGGAGGGCAACGAGCAGTACTTC. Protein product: CASSWEGNEQYF.

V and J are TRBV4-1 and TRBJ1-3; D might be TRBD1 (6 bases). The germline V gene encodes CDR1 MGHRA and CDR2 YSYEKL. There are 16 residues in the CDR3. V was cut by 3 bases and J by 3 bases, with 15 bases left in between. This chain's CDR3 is CASSHKGGADGNTIYF. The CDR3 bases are TGCGCCAGCAGCCACAAGGGGGGCGCAGATGGAAACACCATATATTTT.

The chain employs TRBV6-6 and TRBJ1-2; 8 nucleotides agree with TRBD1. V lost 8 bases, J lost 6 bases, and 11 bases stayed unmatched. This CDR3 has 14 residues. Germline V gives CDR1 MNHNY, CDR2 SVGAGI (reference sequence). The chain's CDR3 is CASGGGGQGHGYTF. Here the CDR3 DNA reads TGTGCCAGCGGTGGAGGAGGACAGGGCCATGGCTACACCTTC.

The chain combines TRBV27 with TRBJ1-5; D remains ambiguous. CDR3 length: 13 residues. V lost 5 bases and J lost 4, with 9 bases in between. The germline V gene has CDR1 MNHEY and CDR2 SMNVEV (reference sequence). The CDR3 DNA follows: TGTGCCAGCAGTCCCTTGGGGAATCAGCCCCAGCATTTT. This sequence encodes CASSPLGNQPQHF.

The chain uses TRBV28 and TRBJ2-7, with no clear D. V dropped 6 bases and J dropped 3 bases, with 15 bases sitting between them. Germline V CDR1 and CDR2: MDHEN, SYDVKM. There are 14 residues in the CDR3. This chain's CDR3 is CASSETLVRYEQYF. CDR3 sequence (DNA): TGTGCCAGCAGCGAAACCTTGGTCCGCTACGAGCAGTACTTC. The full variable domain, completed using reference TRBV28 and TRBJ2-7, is DVKVTQSSRYLVKRTGEKVFLECVQDMDHENMFWYRQDPGLGLRLIYFSYDVKMKEKGDIPEGYSVSREKKERFSLILESASTNQTSMYLCASSETLVRYEQYFGPGTRLTVT.

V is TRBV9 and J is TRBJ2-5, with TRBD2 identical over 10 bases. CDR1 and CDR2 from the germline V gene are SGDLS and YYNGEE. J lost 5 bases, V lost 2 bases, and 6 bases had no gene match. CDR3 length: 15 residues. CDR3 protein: CASSVSGTSVETQYF. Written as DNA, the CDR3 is TGTGCCAGCAGCGTCTCCGGGACTAGCGTCGAGACCCAGTACTTC.

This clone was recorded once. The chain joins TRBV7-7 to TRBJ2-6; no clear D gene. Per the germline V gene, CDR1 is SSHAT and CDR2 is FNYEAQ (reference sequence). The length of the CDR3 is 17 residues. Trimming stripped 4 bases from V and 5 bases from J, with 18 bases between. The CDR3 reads CASSWAEPQSRANVLTF. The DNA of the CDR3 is TGTGCCAGCAGCTGGGCTGAGCCACAAAGTCGGGCCAACGTCCTGACTTTC.

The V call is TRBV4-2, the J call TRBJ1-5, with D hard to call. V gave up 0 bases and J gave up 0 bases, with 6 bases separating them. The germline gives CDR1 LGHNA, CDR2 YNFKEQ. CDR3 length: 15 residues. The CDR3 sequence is CASSQEGNSNQPQHF. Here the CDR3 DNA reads TGTGCCAGCAGCCAAGAAGGGAATAGCAATCAGCCCCAGCATTTT.

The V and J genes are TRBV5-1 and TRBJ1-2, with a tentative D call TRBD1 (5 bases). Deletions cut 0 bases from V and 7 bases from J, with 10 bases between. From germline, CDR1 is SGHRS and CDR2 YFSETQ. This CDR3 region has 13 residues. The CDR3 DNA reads TGCGCCAGCAGCTTGGAAGGGGCTGGTGGCTACACCTTC. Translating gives CASSLEGAGGYTF.

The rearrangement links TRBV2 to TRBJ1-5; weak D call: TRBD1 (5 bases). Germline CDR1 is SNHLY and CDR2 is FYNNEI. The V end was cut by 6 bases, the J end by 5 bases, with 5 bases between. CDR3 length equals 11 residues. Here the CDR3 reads CASSRDQPQHF. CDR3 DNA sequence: TGTGCCAGCAGCAGGGATCAGCCCCAGCATTTT. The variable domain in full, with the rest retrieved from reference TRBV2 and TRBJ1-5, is EPEVTQTPSHQVTQMGQEVILRCVPISNHLYFYWYRQILGQKVEFLVSFYNNEISEKSEIFDDQFSVERPDGSNFTLKIRSTKLEDSAMYFCASSRDQPQHFGDGTRLSIL.

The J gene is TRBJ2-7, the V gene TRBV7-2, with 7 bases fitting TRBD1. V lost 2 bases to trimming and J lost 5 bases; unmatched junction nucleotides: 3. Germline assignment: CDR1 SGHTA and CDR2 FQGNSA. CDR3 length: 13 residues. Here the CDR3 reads CASSLIGGNEQYF. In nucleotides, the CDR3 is TGTGCCAGCAGCTTAATAGGGGGCAACGAGCAGTACTTC. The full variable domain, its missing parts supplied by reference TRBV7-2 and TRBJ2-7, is GAGVSQSPSNKVTEKGKDVELRCDPISGHTALYWYRQSLGQGLEFLIYFQGNSAPDKSGLPSDRFSAERTGGSVSTLTIQRTQQEDSAVYLCASSLIGGNEQYFGPGTRLTVT.

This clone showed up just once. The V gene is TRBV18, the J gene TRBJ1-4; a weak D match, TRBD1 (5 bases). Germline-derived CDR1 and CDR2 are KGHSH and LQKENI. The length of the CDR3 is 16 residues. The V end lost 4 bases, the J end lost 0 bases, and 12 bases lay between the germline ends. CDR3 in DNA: TGTGCCAGCTCACTATGGGACCGTGCAACTAATGAAAAACTGTTTTTT. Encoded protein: CASSLWDRATNEKLFF.

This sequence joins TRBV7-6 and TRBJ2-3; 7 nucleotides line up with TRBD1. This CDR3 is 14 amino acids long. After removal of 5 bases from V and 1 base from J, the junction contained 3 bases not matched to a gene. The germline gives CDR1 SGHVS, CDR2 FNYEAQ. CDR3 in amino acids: CASSIGTGTDTQYF. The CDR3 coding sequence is TGTGCCAGCAGCATTGGGACAGGCACAGATACGCAGTATTTT.

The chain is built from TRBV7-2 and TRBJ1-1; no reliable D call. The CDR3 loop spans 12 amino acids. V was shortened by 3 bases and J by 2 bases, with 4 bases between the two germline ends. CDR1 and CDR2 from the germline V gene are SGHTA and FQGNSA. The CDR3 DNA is TGTGCCAGCAGCTTTGGAAACACTGAAGCTTTCTTT. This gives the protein CASSFGNTEAFF. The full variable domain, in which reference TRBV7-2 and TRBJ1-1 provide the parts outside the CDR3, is GAGVSQSPSNKVTEKGKDVELRCDPISGHTALYWYRQSLGQGLEFLIYFQGNSAPDKSGLPSDRFSAERTGGSVSTLTIQRTQQEDSAVYLCASSFGNTEAFFGQGTRLTVV.

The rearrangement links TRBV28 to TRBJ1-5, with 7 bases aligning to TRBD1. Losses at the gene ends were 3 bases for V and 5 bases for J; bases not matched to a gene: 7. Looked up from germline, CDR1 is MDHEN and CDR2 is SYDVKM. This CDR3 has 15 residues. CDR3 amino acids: CASSFEGAGYQPQHF. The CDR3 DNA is TGTGCCAGCAGTTTCGAGGGGGCAGGATATCAGCCCCAGCATTTT.

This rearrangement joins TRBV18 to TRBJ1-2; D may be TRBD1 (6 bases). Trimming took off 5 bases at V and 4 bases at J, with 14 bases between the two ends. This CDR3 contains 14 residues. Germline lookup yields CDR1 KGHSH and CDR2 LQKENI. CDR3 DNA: TGTGCCAGCTCAGCGGATCGGGACACCTATGGCTACACCTTC. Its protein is CASSADRDTYGYTF.

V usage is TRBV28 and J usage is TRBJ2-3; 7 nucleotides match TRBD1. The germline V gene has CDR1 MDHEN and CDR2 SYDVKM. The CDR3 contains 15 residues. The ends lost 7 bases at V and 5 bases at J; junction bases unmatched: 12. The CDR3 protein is CASTTAGTERDTQYF. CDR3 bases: TGTGCCAGCACGACAGCCGGGACAGAAAGAGATACGCAGTATTTT.

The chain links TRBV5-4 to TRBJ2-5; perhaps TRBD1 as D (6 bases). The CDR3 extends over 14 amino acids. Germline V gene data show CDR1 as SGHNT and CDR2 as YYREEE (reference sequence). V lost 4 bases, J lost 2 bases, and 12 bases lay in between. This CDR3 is CASSPPGQQETQYF. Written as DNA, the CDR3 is TGTGCCAGCAGCCCACCGGGACAACAAGAGACCCAGTACTTC.

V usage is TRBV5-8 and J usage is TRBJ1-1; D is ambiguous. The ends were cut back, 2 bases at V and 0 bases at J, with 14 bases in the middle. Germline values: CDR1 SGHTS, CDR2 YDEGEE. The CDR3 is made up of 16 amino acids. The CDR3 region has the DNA TGTGCCAGCAGCTTTGTGGCCGGGTCCATGAACACTGAAGCTTTCTTT. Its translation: CASSFVAGSMNTEAFF.

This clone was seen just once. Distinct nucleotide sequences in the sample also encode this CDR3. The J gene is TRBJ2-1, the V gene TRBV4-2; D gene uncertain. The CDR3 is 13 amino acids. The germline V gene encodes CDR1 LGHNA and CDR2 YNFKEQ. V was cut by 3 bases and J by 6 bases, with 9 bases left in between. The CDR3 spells CASSQPQGNEQFF. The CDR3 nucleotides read TGTGCCAGCAGCCAGCCTCAAGGCAATGAGCAGTTCTTC.

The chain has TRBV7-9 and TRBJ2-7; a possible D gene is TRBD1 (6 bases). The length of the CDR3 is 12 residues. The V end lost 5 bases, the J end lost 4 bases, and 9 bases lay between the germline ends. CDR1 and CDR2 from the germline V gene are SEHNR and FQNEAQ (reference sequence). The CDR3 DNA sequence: TGTGCCAGCAGCCCAACAGGGTACGAGCAGTACTTC. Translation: CASSPTGYEQYF.

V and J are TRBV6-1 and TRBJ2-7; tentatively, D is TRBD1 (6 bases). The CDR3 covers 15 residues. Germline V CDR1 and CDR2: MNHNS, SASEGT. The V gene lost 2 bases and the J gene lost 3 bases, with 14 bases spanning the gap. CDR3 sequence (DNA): TGTGCCAGCAGTGAATTTCTACAGGGCGGCTACGAGCAGTACTTC. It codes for CASSEFLQGGYEQYF.

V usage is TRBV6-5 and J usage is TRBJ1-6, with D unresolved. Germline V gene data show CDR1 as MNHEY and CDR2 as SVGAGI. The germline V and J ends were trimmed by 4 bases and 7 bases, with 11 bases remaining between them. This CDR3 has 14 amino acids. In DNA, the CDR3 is TGTGCCAGCAGTTGGACCGCTTGGAATTCACCCCTCCACTTT. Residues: CASSWTAWNSPLHF.

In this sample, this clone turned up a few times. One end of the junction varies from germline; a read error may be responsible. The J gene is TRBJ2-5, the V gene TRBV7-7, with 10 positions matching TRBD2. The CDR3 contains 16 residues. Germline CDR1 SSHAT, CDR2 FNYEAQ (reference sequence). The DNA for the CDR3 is TGTGCTAGCAGCCCGAGCGGGGGGGCTTGGGAAGAGACCCAGTACTTC. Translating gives CASSPSGGAWEETQYF.

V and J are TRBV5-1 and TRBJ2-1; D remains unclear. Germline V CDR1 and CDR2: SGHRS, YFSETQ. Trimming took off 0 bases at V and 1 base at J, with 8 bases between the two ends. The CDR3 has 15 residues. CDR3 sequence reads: CASSLADTSYNEQFF. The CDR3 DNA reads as TGCGCCAGCAGCTTGGCTGACACATCCTACAATGAGCAGTTCTTC.

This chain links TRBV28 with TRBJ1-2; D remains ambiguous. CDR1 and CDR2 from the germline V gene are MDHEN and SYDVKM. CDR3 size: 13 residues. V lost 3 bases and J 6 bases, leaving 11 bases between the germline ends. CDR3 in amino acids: CASSFNRVDGYTF. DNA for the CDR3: TGTGCCAGCAGTTTTAATAGAGTCGATGGCTACACCTTC.